The clone carrying this T cell receptor (beta chain) was observed once. What it recognizes is unknown. The sample comes from a study of T cell responses to AZD1222 COVID-19 vaccine. Study-level results: The sample set comprised mostly white British donors with more females, and clonal diversity was possibly underestimated. The breadth and depth of Spike-specific TCRs increased once two AZD1222 doses had been given. Regions 160-218 and 743-854 dominated among vaccine-associated CD4 TCRs spanning spike. AZD1222 recipients seropositive at baseline numbered only five to seven.

This CDR3 has 16 residues. V was cut by 6 bases and J by 2 bases, with 20 bases left in between. CDR1 and CDR2 from the germline V gene are MNHEY and SMNVEV (reference sequence). The assay was immunoSEQ multiplex PCR, and TCRdb's table has in-frame clones only and misses some. The table includes around 150,000 clones, roughly 94% detected once. The sequence derives from an adult who received the AZD1222 COVID-19 vaccine. The chain recombines TRBV27 with TRBJ2-7; D is perhaps TRBD2 (5 bases). Material: peripheral blood, obtained 28 days after the second AZD1222 dose. The CDR3 loop is CASRAGRLPPPYEQYF. CDR3 sequence (DNA): TGTGCCAGCAGGGCAGGTAGACTACCTCCTCCCTACGAGCAGTACTTC.